The entry below describes one T cell receptor beta chain. These data belong to a study of blood T cell repertoires in COVID-19. Study-wide context: Samples came from the United States, Italy and Spain, spanning acute and convalescent COVID-19. T cells, B-cell-depleted T cells, or PBMCs supplied cDNA or gDNA.

As originally analysed: It was from reference gene primer amplification that nucleated cell counts were estimated. Using immunoSEQ multiplex PCR, the repertoire was profiled, and TCRdb retains in-frame clones only, with some absent. D and trimming come from the DNA, and the V and J calls and clone size come from that table. Of about 87,000 clones listed, roughly 88% were seen once; the top ten hold just over 3%. Seattle patients were enrolled during active infection and followed longitudinally. The CDR3 covers 17 residues. CDR1 is SGHTA and CDR2 is FQGNSA in the germline V gene. The V and J ends lost 4 bases and 4 bases, in that order; junction bases with no gene match: 14.

The sequence derives from a woman at least 80 years old with COVID-19, enrolled during active disease. Sequencing was done on a sample of peripheral blood. The rearrangement links TRBV7-2 to TRBJ2-5; 8 nucleotides agree with TRBD2. The CDR3 DNA follows: TGTGCCAGCAGCTACCACCTCAGGAGCGCGGGAGGAGAGACCCAGTACTTC. Translated, it gives CASSYHLRSAGGETQYF.